This is a list of T cell receptor beta chains from one sample in a study of cytomegalovirus exposure and HLA in healthy donors. Generated by immunoSEQ multiplex PCR, the TCRdb table keeps only in-frame clones and is missing some. The table shows 120,000 to 150,000 clones, with around 80% occurring only once. The source material was PBMCs. The receptors originated from a boy younger than 10 in good health and CMV-seronegative. CDR3s include the opening cysteine and the closing phenylalanine or tryptophan.

>TRBV6-1|TRBJ2-7
CASSAFRAAPGYEQYF
>TRBV6-5|TRBJ1-2
CASRLQGAGGYTF
>TRBV30|TRBJ1-5
CAWNDLGPGQGYPGNQPQHF
>TRBV4-2|TRBJ2-7
CASSQESVGRGSSYEQYF
>TRBV7-9|TRBJ2-1
CSSSLGTASSYNEQFF
>TRBV30|TRBJ1-3
CAWRRASGNTIYF
>TRBV28|TRBJ2-7
CASSLPIQGHYYEQYF
>TRBV4-1|TRBJ1-6
CASSQVPGVGAPLHF
>TRBV6-5|TRBJ2-1
CASSYFPSARYNEQFF
>TRBV6-1|TRBJ1-1
CASRRPGTQGAFF
>TRBV27|TRBJ1-1
CASTSNTEAFF
>TRBV6-5|TRBJ1-2
CASSYEGTGDHGYTF
>TRBV7-9|TRBJ1-4
CASSRGGAGKLFF
>TRBV18|TRBJ1-4
CASSPDRAAEKLFF
>TRBV25-1|TRBJ1-1
CASSDSGAYTEAFF
>TRBV7-7|TRBJ2-7
CASSPSGRGAYEQYF
>TRBV6-5|TRBJ1-2
CASSEGDRNYGYTF
>TRBV15|TRBJ2-5
CATSRRDGEETQYF
>TRBV9|TRBJ2-1
CASSVPRGRLFF
>TRBV19|TRBJ1-2
CATSRGPGYGYTF
>TRBV4-2|NA
CASSQDGPIGEQYF
>TRBV28|TRBJ1-2
CASSSPGQGYNGYTF
>TRBV27|TRBJ1-5
CASSLSSRDRGNQPQHF
>TRBV5-1|TRBJ2-3
CASSKGLAGGTDTQYF
>TRBV9|TRBJ2-7
CASSVAREGLYEQYF
>TRBV5-4|TRBJ2-7
CASSKISGVSYDEQYF
>TRBV5-1|TRBJ2-1
CASSLRDRGRREQFF
>TRBV15|TRBJ2-1
CATSRQGGLVFNEQFF
>TRBV9|TRBJ2-7
CVSSVSIPGGEQYF
>TRBV18|TRBJ2-6
CASSPLAGTPRSGANVLTF
>TRBV6-5|TRBJ1-2
CASRKSQGFNYGYTF
>TRBV12-5|TRBJ2-3
CASDQGQGGSDTQYF
>TRBV5-6|TRBJ1-2
CASSPNTGTYGYTF